This paragraph covers one T cell receptor beta chain sequence. Its antigen is not yet known. No per-base quality is available; no much larger clone lies one base away. The sample holds other DNA sequences that translate to the same CDR3. TCRbeta CDR3 regions were amplified from genomic DNA using the immunoSEQ Assay, a bias-controlled multiplex PCR. On the authors' methods: The number of nucleated cells in each sample was estimated by amplification of reference gene primers within the assay. To quantify the absolute abundance of each unique TCRbeta CDR3 rearrangement, sequence reads were collapsed and filtered. For each sample, productive Simpson clonality was calculated as the square root of Simpson's diversity index across productive rearrangements. Not all clones reach the TCRdb copy of this immuneACCESS table, which keeps in-frame sequences only. Checked studies attribute under half of the gap to unresolved V genes and leave the rest unexplained. Clonal size and the V and J genes are those of that table, whereas D and trimming came from the DNA. Across this sample there are 200,000 or so clones, with 75% to 90% seen only once. The top ten hold around 2.3% of the sample.

Including the terminal cysteine and phenylalanine, the CDR3 comprises 15 residues. Of all the DNA, just the CDR3 is kept, 45 bases in frame from base 1. V is pruned by 5 bases and J by 1 base, leaving 2 bases of the junction without a gene match. CDR1 and CDR2 were assigned from the germline V gene (reference sequence) as SEHNR and FQNEAQ. The data are from a study of blood T cell repertoires in COVID-19 (dated by TCRdb to the early 2020s). For context, the study as a whole: The collaborator samples originated in the United States, Italy and Spain and spanned the acute and convalescent phases of COVID-19. The prospective study material was composed of cDNA or gDNA derived from T cells, B-cell-depleted T cells, or PBMCs. Deeply sampled blood TCRbeta repertoires from subjects exposed to, actively infected with, or recovered from COVID-19 were included in the dataset. The repertoires were released in a freely available public database intended as a resource for research on the immune response to SARS-CoV-2. Samples were obtained from the ongoing ImmuneRACE study (first 160 participants) and from approximately 1,200 subjects provided by 6 global collaborators. Nearly every sample came with metadata listing a de-identified subject ID, COVID-19 status, age in years and sex. Where HLA class I and class II types were available, the types were taken from metadata supplied by the sample provider, not from assay-based typing. General conclusions and limits of the study: Clinical and demographic metadata were provided uncurated, with the amount varying by source and participant.

The collaborating institutions used their own protocols to collect whole blood in K2EDTA tubes. Collaborator samples were shipped for TCRbeta analysis as frozen whole blood, isolated PBMCs, or DNA extracted from either sample type. Input material: peripheral blood. This TCR came from a man in his 70s with active or convalescent COVID-19. The sequence links TRBV7-9 to TRBJ2-2; TRBD1 matches 9 bases in the middle. CDR3 loop: CASSPGQGNTGELFF. The nucleotides read TGTGCCAGCAGCCCGGGACAGGGGAACACCGGGGAGCTGTTTTTT.